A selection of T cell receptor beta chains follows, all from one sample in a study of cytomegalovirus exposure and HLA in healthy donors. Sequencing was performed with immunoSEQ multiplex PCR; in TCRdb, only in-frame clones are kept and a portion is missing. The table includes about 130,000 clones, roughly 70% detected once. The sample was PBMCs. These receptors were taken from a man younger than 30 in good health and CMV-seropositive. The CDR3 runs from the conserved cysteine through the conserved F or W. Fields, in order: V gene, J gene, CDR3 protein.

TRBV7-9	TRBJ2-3	CASSRLAVSTDTQYF
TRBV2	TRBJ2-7	CASSGDRGFNGYF
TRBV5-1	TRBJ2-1	CASSLGGTSYNEQFF
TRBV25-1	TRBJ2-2	CASSPSGRVGTGELFF
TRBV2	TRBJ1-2	CASSEVPGGRYTF
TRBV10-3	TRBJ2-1	CAIRQGQSNEQFF
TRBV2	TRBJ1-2	CASDRGENYGYTF
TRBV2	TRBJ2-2	CASSEYRGTTGELFF
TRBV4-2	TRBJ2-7	CASSRETESPYEQYF
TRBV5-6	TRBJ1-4	CASSLDRAVKLFF
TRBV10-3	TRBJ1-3	CAISESDVRFEGTIYF
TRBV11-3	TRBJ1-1	CASSLTGGYAFF
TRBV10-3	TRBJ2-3	CAIRSGRGGDTQYF
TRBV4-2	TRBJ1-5	CASSQDGQGRQPQHF
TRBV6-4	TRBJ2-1	CASSALGQSSYNEQFF
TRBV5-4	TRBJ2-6	CASSLKTGANVLTF
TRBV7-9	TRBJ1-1	CASSSRSNTEAFF
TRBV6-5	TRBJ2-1	CASMGSGYNEQFF
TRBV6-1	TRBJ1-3	CASKRQGGDTIYF
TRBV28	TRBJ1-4	CASSERGRELFF
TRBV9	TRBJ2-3	CASSVASGGFTDTQYF
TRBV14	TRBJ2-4	CASSQGAAGGNIQYF
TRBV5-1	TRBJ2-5	CASSFDSRVGTQYF
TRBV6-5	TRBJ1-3	CASIGTGRNTIYF
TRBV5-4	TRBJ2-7	CASRSPGQGFYEQYF
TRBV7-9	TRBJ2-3	CASSGADTQYF
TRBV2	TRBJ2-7	CASRPQSGTGDYEQYF
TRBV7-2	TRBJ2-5	CASSSSSGGASETQYF
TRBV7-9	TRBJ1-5	CASSFTGDQPQHF
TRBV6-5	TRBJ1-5	CATKRQGAYQPQHF
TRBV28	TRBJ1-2	CASRGTGGEGYTF
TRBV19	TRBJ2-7	CASRTSGSYEQYF
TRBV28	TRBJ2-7	CASSFGWGQADYEQYF
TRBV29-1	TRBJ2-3	CSVELQYDTQYF
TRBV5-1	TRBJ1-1	CASSTDRANTEAFF
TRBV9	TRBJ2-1	CASSVGGGSHNEQFF
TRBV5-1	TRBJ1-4	CASSFGQGGEKLFF
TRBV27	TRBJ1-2	CASSPGQGWSGYTF
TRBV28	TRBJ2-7	CASSPPGANSYEQYF
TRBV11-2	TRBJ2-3	CASSLDYGVDTQYF
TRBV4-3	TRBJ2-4	CASSQEGQGANLAKNIQYF
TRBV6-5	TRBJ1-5	CASSYSRGSKPQHF